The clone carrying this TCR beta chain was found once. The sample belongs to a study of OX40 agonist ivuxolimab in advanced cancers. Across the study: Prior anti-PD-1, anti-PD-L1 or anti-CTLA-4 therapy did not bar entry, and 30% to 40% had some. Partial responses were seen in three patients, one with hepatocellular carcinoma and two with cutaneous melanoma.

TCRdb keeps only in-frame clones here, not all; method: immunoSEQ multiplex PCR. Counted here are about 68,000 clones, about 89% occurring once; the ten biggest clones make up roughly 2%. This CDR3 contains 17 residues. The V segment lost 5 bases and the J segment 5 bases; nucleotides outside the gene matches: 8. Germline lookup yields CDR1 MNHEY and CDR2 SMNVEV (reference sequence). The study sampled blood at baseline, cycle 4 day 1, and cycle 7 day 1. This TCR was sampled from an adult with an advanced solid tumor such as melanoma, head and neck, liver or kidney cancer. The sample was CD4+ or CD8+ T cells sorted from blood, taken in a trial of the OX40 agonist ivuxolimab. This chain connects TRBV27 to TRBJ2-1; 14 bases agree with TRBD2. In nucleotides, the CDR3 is TGTGCCAGCAGTCAGGGGACTAGCGGGAGTGGTGACAATGAGCAGTTCTTC. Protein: CASSQGTSGSGDNEQFF.